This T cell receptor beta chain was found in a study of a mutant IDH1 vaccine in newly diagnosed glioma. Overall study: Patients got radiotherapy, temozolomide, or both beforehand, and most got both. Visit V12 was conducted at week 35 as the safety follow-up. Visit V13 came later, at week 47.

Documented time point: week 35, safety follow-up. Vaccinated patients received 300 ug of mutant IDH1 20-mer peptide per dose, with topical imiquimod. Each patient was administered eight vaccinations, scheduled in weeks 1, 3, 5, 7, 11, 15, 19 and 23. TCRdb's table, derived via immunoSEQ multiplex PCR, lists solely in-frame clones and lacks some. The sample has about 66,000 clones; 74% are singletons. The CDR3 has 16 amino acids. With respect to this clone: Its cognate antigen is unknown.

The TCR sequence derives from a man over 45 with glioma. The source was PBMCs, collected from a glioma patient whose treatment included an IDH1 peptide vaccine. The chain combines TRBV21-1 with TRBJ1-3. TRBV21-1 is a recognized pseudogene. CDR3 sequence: CASSKEWGDSGNTIYF. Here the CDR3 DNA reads TGTGCCAGCAGCAAAGAATGGGGGGACTCTGGAAACACCATATATTTT.